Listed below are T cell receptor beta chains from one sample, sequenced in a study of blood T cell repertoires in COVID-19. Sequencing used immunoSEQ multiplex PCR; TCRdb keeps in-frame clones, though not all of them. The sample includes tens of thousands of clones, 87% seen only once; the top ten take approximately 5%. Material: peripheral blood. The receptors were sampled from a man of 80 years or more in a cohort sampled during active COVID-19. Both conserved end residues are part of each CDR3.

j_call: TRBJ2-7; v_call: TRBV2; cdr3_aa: CASSEAGYPHEQYF
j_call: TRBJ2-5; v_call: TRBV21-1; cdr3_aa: CASKKKGTGDQETQYF
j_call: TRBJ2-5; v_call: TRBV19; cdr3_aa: CASSTTWTGETQYF
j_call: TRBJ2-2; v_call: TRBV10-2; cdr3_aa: CASSEGQVVFTGELFF
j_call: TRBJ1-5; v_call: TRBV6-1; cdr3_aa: CASRSGTEYQPQHF
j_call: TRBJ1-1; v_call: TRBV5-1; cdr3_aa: CASSSTIGEAFF
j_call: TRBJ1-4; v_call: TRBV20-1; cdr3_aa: CSASWAGRQGEKLFF
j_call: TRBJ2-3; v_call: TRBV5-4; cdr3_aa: CASSYLAGGPDTQYF
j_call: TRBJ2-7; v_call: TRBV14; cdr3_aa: CASSQVWAGGTYEQYF
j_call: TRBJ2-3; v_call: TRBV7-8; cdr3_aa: CASSSGLAGGGTQYF
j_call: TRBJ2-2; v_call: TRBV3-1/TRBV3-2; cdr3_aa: CASTSSPGRRTGELFF
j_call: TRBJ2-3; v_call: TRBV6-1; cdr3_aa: CASSDLAGVTDTQYF
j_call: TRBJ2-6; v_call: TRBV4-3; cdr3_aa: CASSQYSGANVLTF
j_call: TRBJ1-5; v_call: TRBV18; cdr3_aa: CASSPAGTGNNQPQHF
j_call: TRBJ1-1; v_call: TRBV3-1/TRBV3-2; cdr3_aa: CASSPWADTEAFF
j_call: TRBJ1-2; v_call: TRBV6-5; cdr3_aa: CASSYSGNGYTF
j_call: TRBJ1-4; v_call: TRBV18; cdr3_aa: CASSPQGQGSEKLFF
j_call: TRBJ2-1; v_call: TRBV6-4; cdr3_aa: CASSDSPSGGGNEQFF
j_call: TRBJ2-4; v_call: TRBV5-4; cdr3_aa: CASGQATTAKNIQYF
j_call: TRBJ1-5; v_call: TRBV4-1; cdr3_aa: CASSQEGQGGQPQHF
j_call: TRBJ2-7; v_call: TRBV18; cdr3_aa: CASSPTGDEQYF
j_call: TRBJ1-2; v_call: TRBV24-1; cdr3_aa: CATSEGNNYGYTF